Listed here are 21 T cell receptor beta chains from one sample, sequenced in a study of blood T cell repertoires in COVID-19. Produced via immunoSEQ multiplex PCR; TCRdb's table is partial and in-frame only. The sample carries 450,000 to 500,000 clones, roughly nine tenths recorded once. Material: PBMCs or T cells enriched from blood (not recorded which). Receptors originate from a woman under 30 who had recovered from COVID-19.

This clone was counted only a few times. The V call is TRBV19, the J call TRBJ1-1, with 9 bases matching TRBD1. CDR1 LNHDA and CDR2 SQIVND come from the germline V gene (reference sequence). The CDR3 is 14 amino acids. J lost 3 bases, V lost 8 bases, and 7 bases had no gene match. The CDR3 DNA sequence: TGTGCCAGTGGGACAGGGATAGAGGACACTGAAGCTTTCTTT. Encoded protein: CASGTGIEDTEAFF.

A word on this clone: One end of the junction varies from germline; a read error may be responsible. The V call is TRBV5-4, the J call TRBJ1-2; 8 bases fit TRBD1. The CDR3 length is 14 residues. The V gene's germline CDR1 is SGHNT and CDR2 YYREEE (reference sequence). CDR3 residues: CASSPGQASYSYTF. CDR3 coding DNA: TGTGCCAGCAGCCCGGGACAGGCCTCCTATAGCTACACCTTC.

J is TRBJ2-5 and V is TRBV24-1; D gene ambiguous. Germline V gives CDR1 KGHDR, CDR2 SFDVKD. The length of the CDR3 is 12 residues. Trimming took off 4 bases at V and 7 bases at J, with 9 bases between the two ends. CDR3 amino acids: CATSDALGTQYF. Here the CDR3 DNA reads TGTGCCACCAGTGACGCCCTCGGGACCCAGTACTTC.

The DNA for the CDR3 is TGTGCCAGCAGCCCCTTAGCGGGGGAGGTGGGGGAGCTGTTTTTT. It translates to CASSPLAGEVGELFF. J is TRBJ2-2 and V is TRBV3-1 (or the pseudogene TRBV3-2), with 9 bases fitting TRBD2. The CDR3 loop spans 15 amino acids. Germline V gives CDR1 LGHDT, CDR2 YNNKEL (reference sequence). The ends lost 4 bases at V and 8 bases at J; junction bases unmatched: 8.

The chain recombines TRBV7-9 with TRBJ1-1, with 7 bases fitting TRBD1. V trimming: 5 bases; J trimming: 4 bases; junction bases outside the gene matches: 10. Germline V gives CDR1 SEHNR, CDR2 FQNEAQ (reference sequence). The CDR3 has 15 amino acids. This CDR3 is CASSRNPGGGTEAFF. CDR3 coding DNA: TGTGCCAGCAGCCGCAATCCAGGGGGAGGCACTGAAGCTTTCTTT. Filled out from reference TRBV7-9 and TRBJ1-1, the complete variable domain reads DTGVSQNPRHKITKRGQNVTFRCDPISEHNRLYWYRQTLGQGPEFLTYFQNEAQLEKSRLLSDRFSAERPKGSFSTLEIQRTEQGDSAMYLCASSRNPGGGTEAFFGQGTRLTVV.

This sequence joins TRBV7-2 and TRBJ2-5; no firm D call. The germline CDR1 and CDR2 sequences are SGHTA and FQGNSA. V lost 4 bases to trimming and J lost 4 bases, with 4 bases between them. The CDR3 covers 11 residues. The CDR3 DNA is TGTGCCAGCAGCTCCCGAGAGACCCAGTACTTC. Translated, it gives CASSSRETQYF. Using reference TRBV7-2 and TRBJ2-5 for the parts outside the CDR3, the full variable domain is GAGVSQSPSNKVTEKGKDVELRCDPISGHTALYWYRQSLGQGLEFLIYFQGNSAPDKSGLPSDRFSAERTGGSVSTLTIQRTQQEDSAVYLCASSSRETQYFGPGTRLLVL.

V gene TRBV3-1 (or the pseudogene TRBV3-2) combines with J gene TRBJ2-3; 7 bases align to TRBD2. J lost 11 bases, V lost 5 bases, and 13 bases had no gene match. The CDR3 runs 14 residues. Germline V CDR1 and CDR2: LGHDT, YNNKEL (reference sequence). Here the CDR3 reads CASSLSGAPGRQYF. For the CDR3, the DNA is TGTGCCAGCAGCTTGAGCGGGGCCCCCGGGAGGCAGTATTTT.

This chain connects TRBV11-2 to TRBJ1-1, with no clear D. CDR3 length: 13 residues. The germline V gene has CDR1 SGHAT and CDR2 FQNNGV. Trimming took 5 bases from V and 7 from J, leaving 14 bases between them. CDR3 protein: CASSPVTSIEAFF. In DNA, the CDR3 is TGTGCCAGCAGCCCCGTAACAAGTATTGAAGCTTTCTTT.

This chain joins TRBV30 and TRBJ2-7; D is possibly TRBD1 (6 bases). The germline CDR1 and CDR2 sequences are GTSNPN and SVGIG (reference sequence). The CDR3 loop spans 12 amino acids. V lost 3 bases and J 6 bases, leaving 12 bases between the germline ends. The CDR3 DNA reads TGTGCCTGGAGCTCCAACAGGGCCGAGCAGTACTTC. This sequence encodes CAWSSNRAEQYF.

There are many counts of this clone. The gene calls are TRBV6-6 and TRBJ2-5; the D gene is possibly TRBD1 (5 bases). Germline lookup yields CDR1 MNHNY and CDR2 SVGAGI (reference sequence). Between the trimmed V and J ends, which lost 5 bases and 5 bases, there was a span of 9 bases. This CDR3 spans 12 amino acids. CDR3 loop: CASSRQSETQYF. For the CDR3, the DNA is TGTGCCAGCAGTCGACAGTCGGAGACCCAGTACTTC.

This chain joins TRBV7-8 and TRBJ2-3; 7 nucleotides agree with TRBD2. CDR3 size: 14 residues. The V gene's germline CDR1 is SGHVS and CDR2 FQNEAQ. With V trimmed by 6 bases and J by 1 base, 4 bases remained unmatched. CDR3: CASRGGLGTDTQYF. In nucleotides, the CDR3 is TGTGCCAGCAGGGGGGGGTTGGGCACAGATACGCAGTATTTT.

The rearrangement links TRBV24-1 to TRBJ2-7; 11 bases are a match to TRBD1. The length of the CDR3 is 13 residues. The V gene end was trimmed by 4 bases and the J gene end by 13 bases; junction bases not matched to a gene: 8. Germline V gives CDR1 KGHDR, CDR2 SFDVKD. CDR3 coding DNA: TGTGCCACCAGTGAACCGGGACAGGGGGATTTCTACTTC. Its protein is CATSEPGQGDFYF.

The chain carries TRBV9 and TRBJ1-2; D call uncertain. The CDR3 covers 12 residues. Trimming removed 4 bases from V and 8 bases from J, with 12 bases in between. The germline gives CDR1 SGDLS, CDR2 YYNGEE. The CDR3 is CASSPMGRGYTF. CDR3 sequence (DNA): TGTGCCAGCAGCCCCATGGGCCGCGGCTACACCTTC. Full variable domain (remainder filled in from reference TRBV9 and TRBJ1-2): DSGVTQTPKHLITATGQRVTLRCSPRSGDLSVYWYQQSLDQGLQFLIQYYNGEERAKGNILERFSAQQFPDLHSELNLSSLELGDSALYFCASSPMGRGYTFGSGTRLTVV.

The gene calls are TRBV5-4 and TRBJ1-2; weak D call: TRBD1 (6 bases). V was cut by 1 base and J by 8 bases, with 18 bases left in between. CDR3 length: 15 amino acids. Germline CDR1 SGHNT, CDR2 YYREEE (reference sequence). DNA for the CDR3: TGTGCCAGCAGCTTGAAAACGAGGGGGTCCCTAGGCTACACCTTC. It yields the protein CASSLKTRGSLGYTF.

This chain links TRBV6-6 with TRBJ1-6, with 9 bases fitting TRBD1. The CDR3 spans 16 residues. Germline V gene sequence: CDR1 MNHNY, CDR2 SVGAGI (reference sequence). Germline trimming cut 6 bases from V and 6 bases from J; bases unmatched to any gene: 9. CDR3 in amino acids: CASSSWATGGNSPLHF. The CDR3 nucleotides are TGTGCCAGCAGCTCATGGGCGACAGGGGGTAATTCACCCCTCCACTTT.

V gene TRBV6-5 combines with J gene TRBJ1-5; 9 bases are shared with TRBD1. V lost 11 bases, J lost 7 bases, and 12 bases stayed unmatched. CDR1 and CDR2 from the germline V gene are MNHEY and SVGAGI. The CDR3 totals 14 residues. The CDR3 here is CAGRGTGWDQPQHF. In DNA form, the CDR3 reads TGTGCCGGGCGAGGGACAGGGTGGGACCAGCCCCAGCATTTT.

The gene calls are TRBV19 and TRBJ2-1; 12 bases are shared with TRBD2. After removal of 2 bases from V and 8 bases from J, the junction contained 13 bases not matched to a gene. CDR1 is LNHDA and CDR2 is SQIVND in the germline V gene (reference sequence). The CDR3 contains 18 residues. As DNA, the CDR3 is TGTGCCAGTAGTATAAGGCTAGCGGGGGGGCAATTCCAGGATGAGCAGTTCTTC. Protein sequence: CASSIRLAGGQFQDEQFF.

This clone was picked up one time. The rearrangement uses TRBV2 and TRBJ1-2; TRBD1 agrees at 9 bases. The V segment lost 6 bases and the J segment 8 bases; nucleotides outside the gene matches: 4. This CDR3 region has 12 residues. Germline V gene lookup returns CDR1 SNHLY and CDR2 FYNNEI. As DNA, the CDR3 is TGTGCCAGCAGAAGGACAGGGGTAGGCTACACCTTC. It encodes CASRRTGVGYTF.

The rearrangement links TRBV4-1 to TRBJ2-5, with TRBD1 matching over 7 bases. Germline lookup yields CDR1 MGHRA and CDR2 YSYEKL. This CDR3 comprises 14 residues. The ends lost 4 bases at V and 2 bases at J; junction bases unmatched: 4. The CDR3 DNA sequence: TGCGCCAGCAGCCGAACACAGGGGCAAGAGACCCAGTACTTC. This sequence encodes CASSRTQGQETQYF.

The chain has TRBV6-5 and TRBJ1-5; D not resolved. The CDR3 covers 15 residues. The ends were cut back, 7 bases at V and 0 bases at J, with 13 bases in the middle. Germline CDR1 reads MNHEY; CDR2 reads SVGAGI. CDR3 protein: CASTPGGYSNQPQHF. The CDR3 DNA is TGTGCCAGCACCCCGGGAGGCTATAGCAATCAGCCCCAGCATTTT.

This clone was counted a few times. The V and J genes are TRBV4-2 and TRBJ2-5, with 8 nucleotides matching TRBD2. The germline V gene encodes CDR1 LGHNA and CDR2 YNFKEQ. Unmatched junction bases numbered 9, after V lost 1 base and J lost 5 bases. The CDR3 is made up of 16 amino acids. This chain's CDR3 is CASSQVLGSGGETQYF. CDR3 DNA: TGTGCCAGCAGCCAAGTCCTCGGGTCGGGGGGGGAGACCCAGTACTTC.